The 8 T cell receptor beta chains reported below all come from one sample, sequenced in a study of T cell responses to AZD1222 COVID-19 vaccine. TCRdb's copy holds only in-frame clones and misses some; the assay was immunoSEQ multiplex PCR. Of nearly 110,000 clones listed, about 90% were seen once; the top ten hold around 4.3%. Sequencing used peripheral blood, obtained on day 0 of AZD1222 vaccination. The receptor source for this set is an adult in good health.

This sequence joins TRBV29-1 and TRBJ1-1; D might be TRBD1 (5 bases). The CDR3 extends over 13 amino acids. CDR1 SQVTM and CDR2 ANQGSEA come from the germline V gene. The V and J ends lost 6 bases and 2 bases respectively, with 13 bases between them. The CDR3: CSVTPGLNTEAFF. CDR3 in DNA: TGCAGCGTAACACCGGGACTCAACACTGAAGCTTTCTTT.

The CDR3 nucleotides are TGCGCCAGCAGCTTGGAGCAGGGCCTGAGGACTGAAGCTTTCTTT. Translated: CASSLEQGLRTEAFF. The V gene is TRBV5-1, the J gene TRBJ1-1; tentative D call: TRBD1 (5 bases). The CDR3 sequence is 15 residues long. The germline CDR1 and CDR2 sequences are SGHRS and YFSETQ. Trimming shortened V by 0 bases and J by 5 bases, and 14 bases separated the two germline ends.

This chain joins TRBV6-2 or TRBV6-3 and TRBJ2-7; D call uncertain. The CDR3 is 12 amino acids. The V and J ends lost 0 bases and 3 bases respectively, with 3 bases between them. Germline lookup yields CDR1 MNHEY and CDR2 SVGEGT. The CDR3 region is CASSYSFYEQYF. In DNA form, the CDR3 reads TGTGCCAGCAGTTACTCGTTCTACGAGCAGTACTTC.

V is TRBV7-6 and J is TRBJ2-7; D is uncertain. Per germline, CDR1 SGHVS and CDR2 FNYEAQ. The V and J ends lost 0 bases and 2 bases respectively, with 5 bases between them. The CDR3 runs to 13 residues. The CDR3, as DNA: TGTGCCAGCAGCTTAGCAGTCGCCTACGAGCAGTACTTC. Its protein product is CASSLAVAYEQYF.

The rearrangement uses TRBV27 and TRBJ1-1; possibly TRBD1 for D (5 bases). V gave up 3 bases and J gave up 5 bases, with 10 bases separating them. The germline CDR1 and CDR2 sequences are MNHEY and SMNVEV (reference sequence). The length of the CDR3 is 13 residues. CDR3 loop: CASSLGVSTEAFF. The DNA for the CDR3 is TGTGCCAGCAGTTTGGGGGTGAGTACTGAAGCTTTCTTT.

The chain couples TRBV18 to TRBJ1-1, with D hard to call. The germline V gene encodes CDR1 KGHSH and CDR2 LQKENI. V lost 3 bases and J 2 bases, leaving 13 bases between the germline ends. This CDR3 contains 15 residues. The CDR3 region is CASSPLPSDNTEAFF. The CDR3, as DNA: TGTGCCAGCTCACCCCTGCCGTCAGACAACACTGAAGCTTTCTTT.

This clone was detected only a few times. The V gene is TRBV21-1, the J gene TRBJ2-7. TRBV21-1 is shown as a pseudogene. The CDR3 spans 12 residues. The CDR3: CASSKGVDEQYF. In nucleotides, the CDR3 is TGTGCCAGCAGCAAAGGGGTGGACGAGCAGTACTTC.

The V call is TRBV19, the J call TRBJ1-1; D possibly corresponds to TRBD1 (5 bases). This CDR3 region has 14 residues. Trimming pared 3 bases from V and 7 bases from J, leaving 15 bases between. Germline assignment: CDR1 LNHDA and CDR2 SQIVND (reference sequence). CDR3 sequence reads: CASSIRGDPNEAFF. The CDR3, as DNA: TGTGCCAGTAGTATCAGAGGGGATCCTAATGAAGCTTTCTTT.